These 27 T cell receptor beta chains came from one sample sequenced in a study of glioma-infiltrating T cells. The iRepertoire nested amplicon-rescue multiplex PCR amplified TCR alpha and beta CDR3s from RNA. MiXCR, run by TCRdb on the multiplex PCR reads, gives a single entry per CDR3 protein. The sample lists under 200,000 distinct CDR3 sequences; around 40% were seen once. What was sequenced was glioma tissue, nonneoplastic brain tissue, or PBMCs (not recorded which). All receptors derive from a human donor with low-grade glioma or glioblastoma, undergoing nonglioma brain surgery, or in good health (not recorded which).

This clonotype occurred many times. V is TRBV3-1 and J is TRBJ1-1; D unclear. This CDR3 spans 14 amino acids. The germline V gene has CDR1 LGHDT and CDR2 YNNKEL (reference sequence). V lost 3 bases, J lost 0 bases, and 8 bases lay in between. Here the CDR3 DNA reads TGTGCCAGCAGCCAGACTCAGCTGAACACTGAAGCTTTCTTT. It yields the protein CASSQTQLNTEAFF.

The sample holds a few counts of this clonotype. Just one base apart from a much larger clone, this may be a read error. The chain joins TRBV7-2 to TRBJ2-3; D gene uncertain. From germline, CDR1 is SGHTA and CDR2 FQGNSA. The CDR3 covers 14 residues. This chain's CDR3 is CASSLGGRTDMQYF. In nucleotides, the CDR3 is TGTGCCAGCAGCTTAGGTGGGCGCACAGATATGCAGTATTTT.

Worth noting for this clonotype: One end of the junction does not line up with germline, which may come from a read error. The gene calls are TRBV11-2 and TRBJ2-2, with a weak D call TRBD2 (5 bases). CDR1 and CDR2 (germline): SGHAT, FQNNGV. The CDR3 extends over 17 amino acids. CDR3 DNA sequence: TGTGCCAGCAGCCCCTCCTCGGGGAGAGCGAACACCGCGGAGCTGTTTTTT. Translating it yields CASSPSSGRANTAELFF.

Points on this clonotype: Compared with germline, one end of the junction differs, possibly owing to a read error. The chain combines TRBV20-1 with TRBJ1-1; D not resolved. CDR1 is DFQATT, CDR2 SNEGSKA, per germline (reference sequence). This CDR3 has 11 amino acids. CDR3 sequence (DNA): TGCAGTGCTACTTCGGGAACTGAAACTTTCTTT. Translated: CSATSGTETFF.

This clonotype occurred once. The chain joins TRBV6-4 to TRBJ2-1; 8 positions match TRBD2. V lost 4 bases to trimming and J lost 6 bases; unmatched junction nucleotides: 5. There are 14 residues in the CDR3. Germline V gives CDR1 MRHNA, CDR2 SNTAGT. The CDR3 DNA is TGTGCCAGCAGTGTTGGAGCGGGAGCCAATGAGCAGTTCTTC. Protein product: CASSVGAGANEQFF.

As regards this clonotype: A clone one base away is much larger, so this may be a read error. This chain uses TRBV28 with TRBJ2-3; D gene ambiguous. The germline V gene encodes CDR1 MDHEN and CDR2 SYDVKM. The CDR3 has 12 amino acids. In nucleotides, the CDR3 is TGTGACAGCAGTTTAAATCCGGATACGCAGTATTTT. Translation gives CDSSLNPDTQYF.

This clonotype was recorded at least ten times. DNA for the CDR3: TGTGCCAGCGGGGAAGCCGTCACTGAAGCTTTCTTT. Its translation is CASGEAVTEAFF. The gene calls are TRBV7-9 and TRBJ1-1; D is undetermined. V was clipped by 8 bases and J by 4 bases, with 11 bases between them. From germline, CDR1 is SEHNR and CDR2 FQNEAQ (reference sequence). This CDR3 spans 12 amino acids.

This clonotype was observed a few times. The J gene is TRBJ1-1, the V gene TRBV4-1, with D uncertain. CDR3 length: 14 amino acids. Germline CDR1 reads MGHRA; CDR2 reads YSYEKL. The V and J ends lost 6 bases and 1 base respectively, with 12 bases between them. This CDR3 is CASRDYGKNTEAFF. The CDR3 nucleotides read TGCGCCAGCAGGGATTACGGCAAGAACACTGAAGCTTTCTTT.

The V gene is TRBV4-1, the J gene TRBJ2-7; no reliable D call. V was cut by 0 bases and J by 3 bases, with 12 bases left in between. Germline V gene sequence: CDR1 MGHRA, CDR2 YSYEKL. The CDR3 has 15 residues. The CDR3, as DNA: TGCGCCAGCAGCCAAGAAGCACGGACGAACTACGAGCAGTACTTC. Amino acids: CASSQEARTNYEQYF.

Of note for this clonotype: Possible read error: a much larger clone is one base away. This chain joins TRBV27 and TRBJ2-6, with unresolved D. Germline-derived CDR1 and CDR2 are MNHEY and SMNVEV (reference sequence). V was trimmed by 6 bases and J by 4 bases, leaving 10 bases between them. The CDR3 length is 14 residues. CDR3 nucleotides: TGTGCCAGCAGCACCCTTAGAGGGGCCAACGTCCTGACTTTC. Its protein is CASSTLRGANVLTF.

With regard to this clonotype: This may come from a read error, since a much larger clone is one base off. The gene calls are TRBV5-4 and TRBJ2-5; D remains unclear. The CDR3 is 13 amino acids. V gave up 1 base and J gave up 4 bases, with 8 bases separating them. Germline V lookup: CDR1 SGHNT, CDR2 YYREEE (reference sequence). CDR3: CASSLTGPETQYF. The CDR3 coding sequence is TGTGCCAGCAGCTTGACCGGACCAGAGACCCAGTACTTC.

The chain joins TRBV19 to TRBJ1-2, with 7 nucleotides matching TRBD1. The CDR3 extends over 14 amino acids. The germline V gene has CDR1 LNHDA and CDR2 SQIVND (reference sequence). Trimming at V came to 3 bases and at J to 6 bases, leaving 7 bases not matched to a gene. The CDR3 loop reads CASSIVDRANGYTF. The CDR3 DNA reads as TGTGCCAGTAGTATTGTAGACAGGGCTAATGGCTACACCTTC.

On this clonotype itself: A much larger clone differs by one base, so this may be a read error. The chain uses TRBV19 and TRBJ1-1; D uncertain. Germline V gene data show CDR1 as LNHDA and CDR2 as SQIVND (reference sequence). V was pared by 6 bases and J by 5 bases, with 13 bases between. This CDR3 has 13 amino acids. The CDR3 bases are TGTGCCAGTAGCCCGGCATCGAGGACTGAAGCTTTCTTT. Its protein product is CASSPASRTEAFF.

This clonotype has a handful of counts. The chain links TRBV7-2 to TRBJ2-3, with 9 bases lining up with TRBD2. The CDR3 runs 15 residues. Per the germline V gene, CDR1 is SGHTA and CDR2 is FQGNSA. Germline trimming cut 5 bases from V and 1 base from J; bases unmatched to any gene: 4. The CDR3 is CASSLGTSRTDTQYF. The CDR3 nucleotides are TGTGCCAGCAGCCTCGGGACTAGCCGCACAGATACGCAGTATTTT.

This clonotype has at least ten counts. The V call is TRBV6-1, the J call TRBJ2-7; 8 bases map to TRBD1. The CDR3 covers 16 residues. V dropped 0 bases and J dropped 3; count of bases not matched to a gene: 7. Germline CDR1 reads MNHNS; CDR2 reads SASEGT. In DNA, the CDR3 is TGTGCCAGCAGTGAAGCACTGGCAGGGGGCAGCTACGAGCAGTACTTC. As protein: CASSEALAGGSYEQYF.

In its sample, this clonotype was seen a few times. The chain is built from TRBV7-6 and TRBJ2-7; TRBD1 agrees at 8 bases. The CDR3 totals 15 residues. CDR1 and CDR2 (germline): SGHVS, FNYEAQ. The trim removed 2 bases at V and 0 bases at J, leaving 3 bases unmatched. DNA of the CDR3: TGTGCCAGCAGCTTAACCACAGGGGGCTCCTACGAGCAGTACTTC. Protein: CASSLTTGGSYEQYF.

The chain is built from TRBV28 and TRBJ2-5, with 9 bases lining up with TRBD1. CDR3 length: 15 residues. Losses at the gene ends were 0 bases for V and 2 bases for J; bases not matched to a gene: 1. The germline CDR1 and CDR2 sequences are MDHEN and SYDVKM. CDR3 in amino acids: CASSLWGTGQETQYF. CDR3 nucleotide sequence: TGTGCCAGCAGTTTATGGGGGACAGGGCAAGAGACCCAGTACTTC. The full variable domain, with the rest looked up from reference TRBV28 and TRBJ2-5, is DVKVTQSSRYLVKRTGEKVFLECVQDMDHENMFWYRQDPGLGLRLIYFSYDVKMKEKGDIPEGYSVSREKKERFSLILESASTNQTSMYLCASSLWGTGQETQYFGPGTRLLVL.

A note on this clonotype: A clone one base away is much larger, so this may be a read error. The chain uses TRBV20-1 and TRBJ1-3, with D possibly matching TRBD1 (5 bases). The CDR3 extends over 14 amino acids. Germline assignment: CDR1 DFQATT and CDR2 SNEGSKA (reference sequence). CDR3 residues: CSAQGFAAGNNIYF. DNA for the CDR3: TGCAGTGCGCAGGGATTCGCAGCTGGAAACAACATATATTTT.

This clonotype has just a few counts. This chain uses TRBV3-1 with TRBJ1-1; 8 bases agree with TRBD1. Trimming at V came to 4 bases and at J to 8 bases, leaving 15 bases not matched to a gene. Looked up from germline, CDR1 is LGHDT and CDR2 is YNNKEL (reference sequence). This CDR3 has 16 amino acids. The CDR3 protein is CASSRSIPGQDAEAFF. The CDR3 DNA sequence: TGTGCCAGCAGCCGGAGTATACCGGGACAGGACGCGGAAGCTTTCTTT.

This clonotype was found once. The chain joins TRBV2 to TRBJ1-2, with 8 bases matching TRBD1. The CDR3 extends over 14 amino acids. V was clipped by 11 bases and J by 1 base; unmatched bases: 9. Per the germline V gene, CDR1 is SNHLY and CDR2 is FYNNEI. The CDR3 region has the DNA TGTGCCGGCACCCCGGACAGGGTTAACTATGGCTACACCTTC. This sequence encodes CAGTPDRVNYGYTF.

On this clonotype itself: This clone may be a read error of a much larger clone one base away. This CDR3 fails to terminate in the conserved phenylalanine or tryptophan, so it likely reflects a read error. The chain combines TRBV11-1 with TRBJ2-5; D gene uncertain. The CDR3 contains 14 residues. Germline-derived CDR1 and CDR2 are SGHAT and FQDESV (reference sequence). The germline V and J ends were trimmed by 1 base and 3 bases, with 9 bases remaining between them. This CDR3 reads CASSLDVTKETQYL. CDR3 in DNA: TGTGCCAGCAGCTTAGATGTCACAAAAGAGACCCAGTACCTC.

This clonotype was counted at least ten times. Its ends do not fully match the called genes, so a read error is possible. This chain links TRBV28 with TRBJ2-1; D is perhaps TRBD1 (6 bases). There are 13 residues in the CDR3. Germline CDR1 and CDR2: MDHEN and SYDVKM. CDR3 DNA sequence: TGTGCCAGCAGCTTATTGCAGGGGAATGAGCAGTTCTTC. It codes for CASSLLQGNEQFF. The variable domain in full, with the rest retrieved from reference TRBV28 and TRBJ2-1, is DVKVTQSSRYLVKRTGEKVFLECVQDMDHENMFWYRQDPGLGLRLIYFSYDVKMKEKGDIPEGYSVSREKKERFSLILESASTNQTSMYLCASSLLQGNEQFFGPGTRLTVL.

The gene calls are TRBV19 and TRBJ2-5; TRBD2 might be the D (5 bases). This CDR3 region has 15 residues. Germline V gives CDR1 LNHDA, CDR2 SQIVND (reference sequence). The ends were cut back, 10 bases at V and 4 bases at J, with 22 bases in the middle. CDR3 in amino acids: CATQSGSSFGETQYF. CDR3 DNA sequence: TGTGCCACCCAATCGGGGAGTTCGTTTGGAGAGACCCAGTACTTC.

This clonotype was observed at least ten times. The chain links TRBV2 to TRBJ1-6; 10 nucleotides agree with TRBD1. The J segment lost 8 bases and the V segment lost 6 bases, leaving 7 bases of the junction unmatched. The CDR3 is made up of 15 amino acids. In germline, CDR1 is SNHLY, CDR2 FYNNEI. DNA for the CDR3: TGTGCCAGCAGATCCGGGACAGGGGTTTATTCACCCCTCCACTTT. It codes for CASRSGTGVYSPLHF. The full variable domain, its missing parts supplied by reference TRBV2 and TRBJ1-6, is EPEVTQTPSHQVTQMGQEVILRCVPISNHLYFYWYRQILGQKVEFLVSFYNNEISEKSEIFDDQFSVERPDGSNFTLKIRSTKLEDSAMYFCASRSGTGVYSPLHFGNGTRLTVT.

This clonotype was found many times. The CDR3 sequence: CATGRGSSYNEQFF. The DNA of the CDR3 is TGTGCCACCGGGCGGGGGAGCTCCTACAATGAGCAGTTCTTC. This chain joins TRBV2 and TRBJ2-1, with 7 nucleotides matching TRBD2. V dropped 10 bases and J dropped 0; count of bases not matched to a gene: 6. The CDR3 is 14 residues long. Per germline, CDR1 SNHLY and CDR2 FYNNEI.

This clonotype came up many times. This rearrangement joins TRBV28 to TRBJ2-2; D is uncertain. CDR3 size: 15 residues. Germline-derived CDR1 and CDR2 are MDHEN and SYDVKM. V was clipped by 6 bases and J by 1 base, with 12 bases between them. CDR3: CASSPHTRNTGELFF. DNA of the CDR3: TGTGCCAGCAGCCCCCATACCCGGAACACCGGGGAGCTGTTTTTT.

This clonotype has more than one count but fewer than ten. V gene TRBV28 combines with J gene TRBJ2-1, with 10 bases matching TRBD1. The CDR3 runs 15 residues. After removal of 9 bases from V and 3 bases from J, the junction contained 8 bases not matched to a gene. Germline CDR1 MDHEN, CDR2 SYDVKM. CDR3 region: CASSLTGGYYNEQFF. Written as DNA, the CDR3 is TGTGCCAGTAGTCTGACAGGGGGCTACTACAATGAGCAGTTCTTC.